A single sample is the source of the 17 T cell receptor beta chains below, sequenced in a study of blood T cell repertoires in COVID-19. Generated by immunoSEQ multiplex PCR, the TCRdb table keeps only in-frame clones and is missing some. The data show 120,000 to 150,000 clones, over 75% seen once. Sequencing was performed on PBMCs or T cells enriched from blood (not recorded which). The origin of the receptors is a man aged 50-59 years in a cohort exposed to, infected with or recovered from COVID-19 (not recorded which).

The chain recombines TRBV24-1 with TRBJ2-1; a possible D gene is TRBD2 (7 bases). In germline, CDR1 is KGHDR, CDR2 SFDVKD. CDR3 length: 13 residues. Trimming stripped 1 base from V and 10 bases from J, with 10 bases between. CDR3 bases: TGTGCCACCAGTGATTTTGGGGGGGGCGAGCAGTTCTTC. Translating gives CATSDFGGGEQFF.

This sequence joins TRBV7-2 and TRBJ2-2; a possible D gene is TRBD2 (6 bases). The CDR3 runs to 16 residues. The germline V and J ends were trimmed by 5 bases and 4 bases, with 17 bases remaining between them. Germline assignment: CDR1 SGHTA and CDR2 FQGNSA. The CDR3 region has the DNA TGTGCCAGCAGCAGAAGGCGGGGCTCTGGCACCGGGGAGCTGTTTTTT. This translates into CASSRRRGSGTGELFF.

The V call is TRBV10-3, the J call TRBJ2-3, with TRBD2 matching 7 bases. V was pared by 7 bases and J by 0 bases, with 4 bases of the junction left unmatched. Germline V gene data show CDR1 as ENHRY and CDR2 as SYGVKD. This CDR3 spans 14 amino acids. The chain's CDR3 is CAIKEGGSTDTQYF. The CDR3 DNA reads as TGTGCCATCAAGGAGGGAGGGAGCACAGATACGCAGTATTTT.

The table lists this clone with a count of one. The chain links TRBV5-1 to TRBJ2-3; weak D call: TRBD2 (5 bases). CDR3 length equals 15 residues. Per the germline V gene, CDR1 is SGHRS and CDR2 is YFSETQ. V lost 2 bases, J lost 6 bases, and 16 bases lay in between. The CDR3: CASSFGGGRTDTQYF. CDR3 nucleotide sequence: TGCGCCAGCAGCTTTGGTGGCGGGCGGACGGATACGCAGTATTTT. Combining the CDR3 with reference TRBV5-1 and TRBJ2-3 gives the whole variable domain KAGVTQTPRYLIKTRGQQVTLSCSPISGHRSVSWYQQTPGQGLQFLFEYFSETQRNKGNFPGRFSGRQFSNSRSEMNVSTLELGDSALYLCASSFGGGRTDTQYFGPGTRLTVL.

This sequence joins TRBV9 and TRBJ1-2, with D tentatively TRBD1 (6 bases). Germline CDR1 is SGDLS and CDR2 is YYNGEE. V was shortened by 1 base and J by 7 bases, with 14 bases between the two germline ends. The CDR3 spans 14 residues. CDR3 DNA: TGTGCCAGCAGCGTAAATGAGAGGGGGGGTGGCTACACCTTC. Residues: CASSVNERGGGYTF.

This clone is a singleton in its sample. This chain joins TRBV7-2 and TRBJ1-5; 7 nucleotides align to TRBD1. V gave up 7 bases and J gave up 4 bases; unmatched junction bases: 10. In germline, CDR1 is SGHTA, CDR2 FQGNSA. The CDR3 has 15 residues. This chain's CDR3 is CASNDQGVGNQPQHF. CDR3 bases: TGTGCCAGCAACGACCAGGGGGTTGGGAATCAGCCCCAGCATTTT.

The rearrangement joins TRBV7-8 to TRBJ1-2; no firm D call. Germline lookup yields CDR1 SGHVS and CDR2 FQNEAQ. V lost 1 base to trimming and J lost 2 bases, with 11 bases between them. This CDR3 contains 15 residues. CDR3 in DNA: TGTGCCAGCAGCTTAGGTGTCGGGGTAAACTATGGCTACACCTTC. This sequence encodes CASSLGVGVNYGYTF.

The rearrangement uses TRBV30 and TRBJ1-2; possibly TRBD1 for D (6 bases). This CDR3 has 16 amino acids. Germline loops: CDR1 GTSNPN, CDR2 SVGIG (reference sequence). V gave up 5 bases and J gave up 2 bases, with 21 bases separating them. The CDR3 reads CAWDSGQGYRNYGYTF. The CDR3 DNA follows: TGTGCCTGGGACTCCGGGCAGGGGTATCGAAACTATGGCTACACCTTC.

A note on this clone: Possible read error: a much larger clone is one base away. V is TRBV12-3 or TRBV12-4 and J is TRBJ2-7; TRBD1 matches 8 bases. The CDR3 extends over 13 amino acids. The V and J ends lost 6 bases and 3 bases, in that order; junction bases with no gene match: 4. The CDR3 region is CASRPGTGYEQYF. The CDR3 nucleotides are TGTGCCAGCAGACCCGGGACAGGCTACGAGCAGTACTTC.

The genes are TRBV30 and TRBJ2-3; unclear D gene. With 3 bases removed from V and 9 bases from J, the gap between germline ends came to 10 bases. In germline, CDR1 is GTSNPN, CDR2 SVGIG (reference sequence). CDR3 length: 11 amino acids. The CDR3 region is CAWSPSGTQYF. The CDR3 coding sequence is TGTGCCTGGAGCCCTTCCGGGACGCAGTATTTT.

The V call is TRBV4-1, the J call TRBJ1-2, with D uncertain. The ends were cut back, 6 bases at V and 4 bases at J, with 18 bases in the middle. The germline gives CDR1 MGHRA, CDR2 YSYEKL. This CDR3 comprises 15 residues. The CDR3 here is CASSSPGGLSYGYTF. The CDR3 coding sequence is TGCGCCAGCAGTTCACCCGGCGGTCTCTCCTATGGCTACACCTTC.

V and J are TRBV5-4 and TRBJ2-7; the D gene is possibly TRBD2 (6 bases). Trimming removed 4 bases from V and 2 bases from J, with 10 bases in between. The CDR3 totals 13 residues. From germline, CDR1 is SGHNT and CDR2 YYREEE (reference sequence). The CDR3 DNA is TGTGCCAGCAGCGGCGGGATAACCTACGAGCAGTACTTC. Protein product: CASSGGITYEQYF. Full variable domain (remainder filled in from reference TRBV5-4 and TRBJ2-7): ETGVTQSPTHLIKTRGQQVTLRCSSQSGHNTVSWYQQALGQGPQFIFQYYREEENGRGNFPPRFSGLQFPNYSSELNVNALELDDSALYLCASSGGITYEQYFGPGTRLTVT.

The CDR3 reads CAWSVLWLKEGQGRVETQYF. DNA for the CDR3: TGTGCCTGGAGTGTACTGTGGTTAAAGGAGGGACAGGGGCGAGTAGAGACCCAGTACTTC. The chain is built from TRBV30 and TRBJ2-5, with 10 bases identical to TRBD1. There are 20 residues in the CDR3. The V gene end was trimmed by 0 bases and the J gene end by 4 bases; junction bases not matched to a gene: 20. The germline gives CDR1 GTSNPN, CDR2 SVGIG (reference sequence).

This chain links TRBV18 with TRBJ2-3, with 9 bases that match TRBD1. V gave up 4 bases and J gave up 4 bases; unmatched junction bases: 6. The CDR3 extends over 15 amino acids. Germline V gene data show CDR1 as KGHSH and CDR2 as LQKENI. The CDR3 reads CASSLGQGVPDTQYF. The CDR3, as DNA: TGTGCCAGCTCACTGGGACAGGGTGTCCCAGATACGCAGTATTTT. The whole variable domain, filled in from reference TRBV18 and TRBJ2-3, reads NAGVMQNPRHLVRRRGQEARLRCSPMKGHSHVYWYRQLPEEGLKFMVYLQKENIIDESGMPKERFSAEFPKEGPSILRIQQVVRGDSAAYFCASSLGQGVPDTQYFGPGTRLTVL.

The chain employs TRBV10-2 and TRBJ2-3, with 8 bases lining up with TRBD1. V shed 10 bases, J shed 1 base, and the junction held 10 bases outside the gene matches. The CDR3 totals 15 residues. Germline V lookup: CDR1 WSHSY, CDR2 SAAADI. The CDR3 is CATDLRGRGTDTQYF. In nucleotides, the CDR3 is TGCGCCACCGACCTCAGGGGGCGAGGCACAGATACGCAGTATTTT.

In this sample, this clone turned up a few times. The chain uses TRBV28 and TRBJ1-4; a weak D match, TRBD1 (5 bases). V lost 11 bases to trimming and J lost 5 bases, with 15 bases between them. The germline V gene encodes CDR1 MDHEN and CDR2 SYDVKM. CDR3 length equals 13 residues. CDR3: CAGGRGVNEKLFF. For the CDR3, the DNA is TGTGCCGGGGGTCGGGGGGTAAATGAAAAACTGTTTTTT.

This chain connects TRBV29-1 to TRBJ2-7, with a tentative D call TRBD2 (5 bases). Per the germline V gene, CDR1 is SQVTM and CDR2 is ANQGSEA. V lost 2 bases and J lost 3, with 5 bases in between. The CDR3 sequence is 11 residues long. For the CDR3, the DNA is TGCAGCGTTGAACGGGGCTACGAGCAGTACTTC. It codes for CSVERGYEQYF.